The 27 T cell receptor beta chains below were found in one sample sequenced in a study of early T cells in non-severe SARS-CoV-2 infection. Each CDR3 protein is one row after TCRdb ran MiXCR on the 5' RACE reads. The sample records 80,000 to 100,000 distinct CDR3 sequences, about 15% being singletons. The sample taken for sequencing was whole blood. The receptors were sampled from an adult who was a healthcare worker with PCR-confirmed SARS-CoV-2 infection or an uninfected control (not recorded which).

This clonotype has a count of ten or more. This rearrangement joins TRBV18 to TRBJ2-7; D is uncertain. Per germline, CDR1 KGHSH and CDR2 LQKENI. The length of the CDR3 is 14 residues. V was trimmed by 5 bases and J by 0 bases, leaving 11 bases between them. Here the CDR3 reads CASSSDPSSYEQYF. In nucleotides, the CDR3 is TGTGCCAGCTCATCTGACCCCAGCTCCTACGAGCAGTACTTC.

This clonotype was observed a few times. CDR3 coding DNA: TGTGCCACCAGCAGAGATTTAGCGGGAGGGCCCTACAATGAGCAGTTCTTC. Protein: CATSRDLAGGPYNEQFF. The chain has TRBV15 and TRBJ2-1, with 11 positions matching TRBD2. This CDR3 is built from 17 residues. Per germline, CDR1 LNHNV and CDR2 YYDKDF (reference sequence). The V and J ends lost 0 bases and 2 bases, in that order; junction bases with no gene match: 3.

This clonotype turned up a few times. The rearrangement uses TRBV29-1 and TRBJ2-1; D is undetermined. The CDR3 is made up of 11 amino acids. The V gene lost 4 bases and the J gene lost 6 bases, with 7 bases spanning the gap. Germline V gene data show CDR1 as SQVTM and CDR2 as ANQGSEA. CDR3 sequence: CSVVSLNEQFF. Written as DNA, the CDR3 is TGCAGCGTTGTATCCCTCAATGAGCAGTTCTTC.

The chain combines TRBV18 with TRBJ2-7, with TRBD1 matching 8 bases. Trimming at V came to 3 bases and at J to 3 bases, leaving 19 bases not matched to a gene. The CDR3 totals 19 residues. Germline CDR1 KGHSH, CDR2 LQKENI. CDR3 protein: CASSPTSGDRTGIGYEQYF. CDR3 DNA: TGTGCCAGCTCACCGACCTCGGGGGACAGGACAGGGATAGGCTACGAGCAGTACTTC.

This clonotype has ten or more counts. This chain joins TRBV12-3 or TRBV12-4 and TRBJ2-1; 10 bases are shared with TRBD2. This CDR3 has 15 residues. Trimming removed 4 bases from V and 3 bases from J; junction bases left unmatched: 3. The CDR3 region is CASSSLAGVYNEQFF. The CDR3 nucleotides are TGTGCCAGCAGTTCCCTAGCGGGAGTCTACAATGAGCAGTTCTTC.

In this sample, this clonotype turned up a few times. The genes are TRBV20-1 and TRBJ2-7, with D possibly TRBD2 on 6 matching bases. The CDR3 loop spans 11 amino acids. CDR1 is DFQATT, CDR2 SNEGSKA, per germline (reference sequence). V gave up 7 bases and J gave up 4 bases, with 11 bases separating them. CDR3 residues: CSVRSGYEQYF. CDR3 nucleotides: TGCAGTGTGCGGAGCGGGTACGAGCAGTACTTC.

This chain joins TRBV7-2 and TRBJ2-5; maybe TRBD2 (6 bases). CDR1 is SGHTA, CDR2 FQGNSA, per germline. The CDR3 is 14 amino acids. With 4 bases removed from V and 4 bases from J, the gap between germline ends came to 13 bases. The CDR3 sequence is CASSWGLTGETQYF. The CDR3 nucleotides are TGTGCCAGCAGCTGGGGACTTACGGGAGAGACCCAGTACTTC. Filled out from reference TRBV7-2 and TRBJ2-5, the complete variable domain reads GAGVSQSPSNKVTEKGKDVELRCDPISGHTALYWYRQSLGQGLEFLIYFQGNSAPDKSGLPSDRFSAERTGGSVSTLTIQRTQQEDSAVYLCASSWGLTGETQYFGPGTRLLVL.

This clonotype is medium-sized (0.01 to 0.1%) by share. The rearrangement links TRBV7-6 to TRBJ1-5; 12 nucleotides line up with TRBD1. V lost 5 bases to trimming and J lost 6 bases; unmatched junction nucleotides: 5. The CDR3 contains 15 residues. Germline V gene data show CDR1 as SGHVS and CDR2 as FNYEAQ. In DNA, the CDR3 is TGTGCCAGCAGCACGGGACAGGGGGCAGGTCAGCCCCAGCATTTT. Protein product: CASSTGQGAGQPQHF.

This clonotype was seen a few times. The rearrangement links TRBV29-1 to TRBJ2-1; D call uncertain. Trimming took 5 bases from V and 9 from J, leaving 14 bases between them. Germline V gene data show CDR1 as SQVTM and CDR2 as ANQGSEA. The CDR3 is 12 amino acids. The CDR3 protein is CSVPEQYGEQFF. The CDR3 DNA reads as TGCAGCGTTCCTGAACAGTACGGTGAGCAGTTCTTC.

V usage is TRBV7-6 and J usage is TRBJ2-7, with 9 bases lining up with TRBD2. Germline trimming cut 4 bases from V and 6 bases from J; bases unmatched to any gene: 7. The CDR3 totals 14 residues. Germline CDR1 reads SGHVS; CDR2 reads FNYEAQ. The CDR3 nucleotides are TGTGCCAGCAGCTCCGTAGCGGGAGATGTCGAGCAGTACTTC. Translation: CASSSVAGDVEQYF.

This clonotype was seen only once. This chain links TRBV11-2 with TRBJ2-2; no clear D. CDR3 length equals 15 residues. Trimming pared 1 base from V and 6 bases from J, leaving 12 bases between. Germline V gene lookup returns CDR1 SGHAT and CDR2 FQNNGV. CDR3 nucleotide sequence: TGTGCCAGCAGCTTAGGGGTGGCACGGGCCGGGGAGCTGTTTTTT. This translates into CASSLGVARAGELFF.

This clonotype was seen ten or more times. The CDR3 region has the DNA TGTGCCAGCAGCTTAGGGACAGGGAGAGATACGCAGTATTTT. Translation: CASSLGTGRDTQYF. The genes are TRBV7-3 and TRBJ2-3; 9 nucleotides match TRBD1. This CDR3 spans 14 amino acids. The V and J ends lost 2 bases and 5 bases, in that order; junction bases with no gene match: 2. Germline V gives CDR1 SGHTA, CDR2 FQGTGA.

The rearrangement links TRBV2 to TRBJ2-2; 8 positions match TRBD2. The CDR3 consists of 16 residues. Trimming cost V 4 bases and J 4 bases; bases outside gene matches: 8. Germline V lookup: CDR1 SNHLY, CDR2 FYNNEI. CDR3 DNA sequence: TGTGCCAGCAGTGTATCAGCGGGAGACGGCACCGGGGAGCTGTTTTTT. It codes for CASSVSAGDGTGELFF.

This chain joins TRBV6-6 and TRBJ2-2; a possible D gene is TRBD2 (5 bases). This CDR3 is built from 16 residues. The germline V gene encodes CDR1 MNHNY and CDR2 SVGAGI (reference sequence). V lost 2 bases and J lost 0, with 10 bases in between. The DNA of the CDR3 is TGTGCCAGCAGTTACCCCGGGAAGGCGAACACCGGGGAGCTGTTTTTT. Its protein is CASSYPGKANTGELFF.

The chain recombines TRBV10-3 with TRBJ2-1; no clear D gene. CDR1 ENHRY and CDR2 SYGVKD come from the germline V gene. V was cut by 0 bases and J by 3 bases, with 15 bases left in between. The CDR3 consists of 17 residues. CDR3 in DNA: TGTGCCATCAGTGAGTCGATGGCAGCGTCGGACTACAATGAGCAGTTCTTC. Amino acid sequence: CAISESMAASDYNEQFF.

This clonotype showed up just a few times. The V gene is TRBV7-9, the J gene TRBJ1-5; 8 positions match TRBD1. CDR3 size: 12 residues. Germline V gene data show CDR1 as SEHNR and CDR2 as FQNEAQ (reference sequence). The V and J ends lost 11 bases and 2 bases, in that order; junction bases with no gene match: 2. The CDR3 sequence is CAAGGGNQPQHF. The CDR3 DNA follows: TGTGCCGCAGGGGGCGGCAATCAGCCCCAGCATTTT. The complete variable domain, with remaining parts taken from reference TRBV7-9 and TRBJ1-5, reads DTGVSQNPRHKITKRGQNVTFRCDPISEHNRLYWYRQTLGQGPEFLTYFQNEAQLEKSRLLSDRFSAERPKGSFSTLEIQRTEQGDSAMYLCAAGGGNQPQHFGDGTRLSIL.

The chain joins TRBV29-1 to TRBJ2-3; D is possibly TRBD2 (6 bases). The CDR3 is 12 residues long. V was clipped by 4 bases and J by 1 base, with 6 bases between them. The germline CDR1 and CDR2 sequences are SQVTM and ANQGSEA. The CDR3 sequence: CSVASGTDTQYF. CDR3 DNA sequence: TGCAGCGTTGCTAGCGGCACAGATACGCAGTATTTT.

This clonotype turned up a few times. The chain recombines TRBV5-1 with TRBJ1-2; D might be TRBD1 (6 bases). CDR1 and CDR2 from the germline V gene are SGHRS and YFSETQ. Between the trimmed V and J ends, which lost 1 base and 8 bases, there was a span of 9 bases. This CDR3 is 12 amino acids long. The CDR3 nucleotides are TGCGCCAGCAGCTTGCAGGGGCAGGGCTACACCTTC. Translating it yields CASSLQGQGYTF.

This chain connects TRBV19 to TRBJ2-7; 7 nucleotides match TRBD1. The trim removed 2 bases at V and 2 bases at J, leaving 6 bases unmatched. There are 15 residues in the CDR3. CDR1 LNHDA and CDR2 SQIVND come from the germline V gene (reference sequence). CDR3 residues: CASSITGAFTYEQYF. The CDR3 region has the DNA TGTGCCAGTAGTATAACAGGGGCCTTCACCTACGAGCAGTACTTC.

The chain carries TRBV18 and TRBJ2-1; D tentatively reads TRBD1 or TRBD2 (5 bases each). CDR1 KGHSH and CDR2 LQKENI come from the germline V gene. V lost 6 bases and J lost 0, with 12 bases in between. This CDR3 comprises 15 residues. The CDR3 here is CASSVRGNSYNEQFF. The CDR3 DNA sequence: TGTGCCAGCTCCGTTCGGGGCAACTCCTACAATGAGCAGTTCTTC. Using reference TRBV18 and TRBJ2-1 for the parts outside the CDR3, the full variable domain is NAGVMQNPRHLVRRRGQEARLRCSPMKGHSHVYWYRQLPEEGLKFMVYLQKENIIDESGMPKERFSAEFPKEGPSILRIQQVVRGDSAAYFCASSVRGNSYNEQFFGPGTRLTVL.

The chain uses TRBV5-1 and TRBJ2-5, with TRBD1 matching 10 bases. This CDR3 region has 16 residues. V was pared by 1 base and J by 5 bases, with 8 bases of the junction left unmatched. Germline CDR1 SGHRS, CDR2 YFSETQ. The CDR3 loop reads CASSLSGQGEQETQYF. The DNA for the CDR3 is TGCGCCAGCAGCTTGAGCGGACAGGGGGAGCAGGAGACCCAGTACTTC.

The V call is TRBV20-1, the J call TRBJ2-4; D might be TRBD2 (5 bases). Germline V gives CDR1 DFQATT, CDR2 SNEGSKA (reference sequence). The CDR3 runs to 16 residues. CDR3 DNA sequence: TGCAGCGCATACAGCGGCGGTTCCGTAGCCAAAAACATTCAGTACTTC. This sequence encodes CSAYSGGSVAKNIQYF.

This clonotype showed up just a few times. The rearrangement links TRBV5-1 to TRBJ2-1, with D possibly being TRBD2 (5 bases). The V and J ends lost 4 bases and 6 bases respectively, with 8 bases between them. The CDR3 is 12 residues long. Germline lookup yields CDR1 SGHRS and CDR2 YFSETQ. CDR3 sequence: CASSLDFNEQFF. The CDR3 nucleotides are TGCGCCAGCAGCCTGGACTTCAATGAGCAGTTCTTC.

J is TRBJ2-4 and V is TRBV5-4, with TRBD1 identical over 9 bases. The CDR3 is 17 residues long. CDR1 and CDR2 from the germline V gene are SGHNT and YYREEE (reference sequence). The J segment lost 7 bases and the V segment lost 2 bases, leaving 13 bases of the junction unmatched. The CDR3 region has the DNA TGTGCCAGCAGCTTTGATCCGGGACAGGGCCCAAGGAACATTCAGTACTTC. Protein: CASSFDPGQGPRNIQYF.

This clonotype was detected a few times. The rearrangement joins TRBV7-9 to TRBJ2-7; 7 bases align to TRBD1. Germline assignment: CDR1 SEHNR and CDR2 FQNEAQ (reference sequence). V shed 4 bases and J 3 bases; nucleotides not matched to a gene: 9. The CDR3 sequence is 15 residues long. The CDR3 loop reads CASSSSTGNYYEQYF. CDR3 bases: TGTGCCAGCAGCTCCTCGACAGGGAACTACTACGAGCAGTACTTC.

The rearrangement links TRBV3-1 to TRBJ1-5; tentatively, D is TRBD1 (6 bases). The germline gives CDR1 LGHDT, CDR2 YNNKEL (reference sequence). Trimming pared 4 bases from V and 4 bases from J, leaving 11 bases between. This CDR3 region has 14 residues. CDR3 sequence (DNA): TGTGCCAGCAGCCCAGGGGTTGAGAATCAGCCCCAGCATTTT. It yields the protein CASSPGVENQPQHF.

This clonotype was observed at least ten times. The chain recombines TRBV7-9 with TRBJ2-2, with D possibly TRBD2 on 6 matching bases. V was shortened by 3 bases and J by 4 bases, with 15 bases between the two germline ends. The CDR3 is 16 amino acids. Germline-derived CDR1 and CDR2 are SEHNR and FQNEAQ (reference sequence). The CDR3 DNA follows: TGTGCCAGCAGCTTTCGAACGGGAGTCCCCACCGGGGAGCTGTTTTTT. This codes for CASSFRTGVPTGELFF.